This T cell receptor beta chain is drawn from a study of spatial heterogeneity in lung cancer (dated by TCRdb to about 2019). Broadly, across the study: More beta-chain than alpha-chain transcripts were consistently detected, likely reflecting higher beta-chain transcript abundance. In the raw uncorrected reads, each unique combination of TCR and UMI appeared on average more than ten times. The study quantitatively compared TCR alpha and beta repertoires across multiple tumor regions, matched nontumor lung and blood in non-small cell lung cancer. TCR repertoire features were related to nonsynonymous mutation counts determined by whole-exome sequencing of tumor tissue. Both alpha and beta chains were TCR-sequenced in 200 to 250 tumor regions, approximately 68 matched nontumor lung samples and around 54 PBMC samples obtained at surgery. The investigation overall reported the following: Confirming at a functional level the hypothesis that regional TCRs recognize regional mutations was considered to require additional single-cell paired TCR alpha and beta sequencing. Ubiquitous expanded tumor TCRs showed up in blood more often at tumor resection than at routine follow-up.

Looking up the germline V gene yields CDR1 ENHRY and CDR2 SYGVKD. Reading from cysteine to phenylalanine, the CDR3 counts 14 amino acids. The only DNA kept is the CDR3, 42 bases in frame from the first base. V lost 6 bases and J lost 6 bases, and the count of bases not matched to a germline gene is 8. The time point label of this sample denotes: sample taken at primary tumor resection. TCR sequencing used whole RNA extracted from tumor and nontumor lung tissue, or from cryopreserved PBMC samples, without cell sorting. Donors were some 70 patients with early-stage, untreated non-small cell lung cancer from the lung TRACERx cohort. Patients were selected for TCR sequencing only if sufficient RNA was available from at least two tumor regions. With respect to this clonotype: Its antigen is currently not known. No quality values exist for individual bases; no much larger clone is one base distant.

The protocol used for the library was 5' RACE. The sequencing machine was a NextSeq 500. The TCR library protocol attached a unique molecular identifier to each TCR cDNA molecule to allow correction of PCR and sequencing errors. On the study's bioinformatics: TCR identification, UMI-based error correction and CDR3 extraction were performed with Decombinator tools. Expanded TCRs were defined as those above a frequency of 2 per 1,000, corresponding to the top 1% of the tumor frequency distribution. Renyi diversity was calculated using the R vegan package after each repertoire was subsampled 100 times to 5,000 TCRs. CDR3 similarity networks were constructed using string-kernel similarity of amino acid triplets, with links drawn between CDR3s whose pairwise similarity was above 0.82. TCRdb applied fastp at Q25 and MiXCR to the public reads, then kept only in-frame beta chains. CDR3 protein duplicates are merged, each entry listing the most common genes and DNA. None of the V and J calls come from the authors' own analysis; TCRdb made them. For this sample the table gives 50,000 to 65,000 distinct CDR3 sequences, of which around 8.2% were detected only once. Over 12% of the sample is in the top ten clones.

Sample: PBMCs, taken at surgery. The rearrangement joined TRBV10-3 to TRBJ2-7, and 10 junction bases match TRBD1. The sequence was collected from a female donor with early-stage non-small cell lung cancer. The DNA sequence is as follows: TGTGCCATCAGAGCCGGGACAGGGGAGGGCGAGCAGTACTTC. Translated, this is CAIRAGTGEGEQYF.